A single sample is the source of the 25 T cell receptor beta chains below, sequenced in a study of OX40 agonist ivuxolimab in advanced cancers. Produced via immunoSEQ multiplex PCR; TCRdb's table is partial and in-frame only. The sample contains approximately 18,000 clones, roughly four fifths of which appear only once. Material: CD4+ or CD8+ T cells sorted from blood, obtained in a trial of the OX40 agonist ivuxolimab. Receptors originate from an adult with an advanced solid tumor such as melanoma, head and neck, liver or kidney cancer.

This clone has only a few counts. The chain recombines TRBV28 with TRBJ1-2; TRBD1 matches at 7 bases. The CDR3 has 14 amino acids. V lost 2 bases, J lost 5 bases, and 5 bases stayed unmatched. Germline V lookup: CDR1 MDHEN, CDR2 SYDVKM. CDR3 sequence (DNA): TGTGCCAGCAGTTTACAGGGGGAGATTTATGGCTACACCTTC. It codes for CASSLQGEIYGYTF.

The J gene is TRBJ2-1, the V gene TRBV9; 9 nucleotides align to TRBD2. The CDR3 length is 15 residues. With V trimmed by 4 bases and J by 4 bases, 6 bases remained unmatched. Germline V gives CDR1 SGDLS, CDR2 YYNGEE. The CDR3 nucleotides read TGTGCCAGCAGCCGACTAGCGGATTCTTACAATGAGCAGTTCTTC. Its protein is CASSRLADSYNEQFF.

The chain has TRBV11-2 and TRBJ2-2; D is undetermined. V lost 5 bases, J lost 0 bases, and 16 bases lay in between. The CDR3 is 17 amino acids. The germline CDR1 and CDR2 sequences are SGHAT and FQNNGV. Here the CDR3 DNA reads TGTGCCAGCAGCCAGGATGGGAACACAGCGAACACCGGGGAGCTGTTTTTT. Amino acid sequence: CASSQDGNTANTGELFF.

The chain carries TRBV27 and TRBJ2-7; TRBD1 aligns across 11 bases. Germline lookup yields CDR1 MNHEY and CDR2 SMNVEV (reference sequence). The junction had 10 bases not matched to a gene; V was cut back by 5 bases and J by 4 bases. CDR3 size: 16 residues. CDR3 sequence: CASSPRTGGAEYEQYF. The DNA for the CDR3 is TGTGCCAGCAGTCCTCGGACAGGGGGCGCGGAATACGAGCAGTACTTC.

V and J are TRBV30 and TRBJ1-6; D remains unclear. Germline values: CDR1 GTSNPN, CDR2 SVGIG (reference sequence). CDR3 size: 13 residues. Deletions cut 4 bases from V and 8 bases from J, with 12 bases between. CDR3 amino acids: CAWTAWVYSPLHF. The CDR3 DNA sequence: TGTGCCTGGACGGCCTGGGTTTATTCACCCCTCCACTTT.

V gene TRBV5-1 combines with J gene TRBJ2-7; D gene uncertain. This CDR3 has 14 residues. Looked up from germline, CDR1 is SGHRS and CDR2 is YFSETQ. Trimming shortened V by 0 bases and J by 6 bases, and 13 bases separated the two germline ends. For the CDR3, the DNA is TGCGCCAGCAGCTTGGGACCTTCTGACTCCGAGCAGTACTTC. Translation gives CASSLGPSDSEQYF.

Written as DNA, the CDR3 is TGTGCCAGCAGTTTGGGACAGGGGGCGAACCAGCCCCAGCATTTT. Amino acid sequence: CASSLGQGANQPQHF. The chain uses TRBV27 and TRBJ1-5; 12 bases fit TRBD1. J gave up 7 bases and V 3 bases, and 4 bases lay outside the gene matches. CDR3 length: 15 amino acids. The germline CDR1 and CDR2 sequences are MNHEY and SMNVEV (reference sequence).

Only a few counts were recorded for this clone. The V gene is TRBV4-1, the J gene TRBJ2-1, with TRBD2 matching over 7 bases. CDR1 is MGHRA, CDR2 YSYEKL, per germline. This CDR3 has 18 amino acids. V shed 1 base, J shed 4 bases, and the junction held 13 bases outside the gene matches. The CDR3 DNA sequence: TGCGCCAGCAGCCAAGCAGCTGTAGGCGCAGCGGGGTACAATGAGCAGTTCTTC. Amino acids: CASSQAAVGAAGYNEQFF.

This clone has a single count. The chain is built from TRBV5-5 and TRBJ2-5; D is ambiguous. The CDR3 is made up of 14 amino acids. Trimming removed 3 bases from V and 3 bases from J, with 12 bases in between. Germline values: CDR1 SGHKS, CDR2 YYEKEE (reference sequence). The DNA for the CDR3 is TGTGCCAGCAGCTGGGCCGGGTCAGAAGAGACCCAGTACTTC. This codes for CASSWAGSEETQYF.

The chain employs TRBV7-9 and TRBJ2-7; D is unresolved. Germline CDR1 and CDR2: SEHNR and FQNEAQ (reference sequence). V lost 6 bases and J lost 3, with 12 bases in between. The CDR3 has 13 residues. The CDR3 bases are TGTGCCAGCAGTATCCAGGAGAACTACGAGCAGTACTTC. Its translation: CASSIQENYEQYF.

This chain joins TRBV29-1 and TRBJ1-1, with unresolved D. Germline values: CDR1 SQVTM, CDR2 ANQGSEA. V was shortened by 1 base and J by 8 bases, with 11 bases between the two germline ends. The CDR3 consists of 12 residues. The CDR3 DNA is TGCAGCGTTGAAGTCATCCAACGGGAAGCTTTCTTT. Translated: CSVEVIQREAFF.

This CDR3 reads CASSGDSNQPQHF. The CDR3, as DNA: TGTGCCAGCTCAGGAGATAGCAATCAGCCCCAGCATTTT. The gene calls are TRBV18 and TRBJ1-5; D ambiguous. CDR1 and CDR2 (germline): KGHSH, LQKENI. The CDR3 sequence is 13 residues long. Between the trimmed V and J ends, which lost 5 bases and 0 bases, there was a span of 5 bases. Full variable domain (missing parts from reference TRBV18 and TRBJ1-5): NAGVMQNPRHLVRRRGQEARLRCSPMKGHSHVYWYRQLPEEGLKFMVYLQKENIIDESGMPKERFSAEFPKEGPSILRIQQVVRGDSAAYFCASSGDSNQPQHFGDGTRLSIL.

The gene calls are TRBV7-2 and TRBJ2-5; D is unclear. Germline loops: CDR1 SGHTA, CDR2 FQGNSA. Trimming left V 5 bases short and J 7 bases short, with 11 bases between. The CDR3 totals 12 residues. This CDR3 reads CASSRETGTQYF. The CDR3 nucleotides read TGTGCCAGCAGCCGAGAGACCGGGACCCAGTACTTC.

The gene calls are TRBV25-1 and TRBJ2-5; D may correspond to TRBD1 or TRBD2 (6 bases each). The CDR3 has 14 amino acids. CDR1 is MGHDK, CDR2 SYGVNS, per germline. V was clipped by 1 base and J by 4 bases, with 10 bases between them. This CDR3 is CASSEWGAGETQYF. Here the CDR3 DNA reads TGTGCCAGCAGTGAATGGGGGGCAGGAGAGACCCAGTACTTC.

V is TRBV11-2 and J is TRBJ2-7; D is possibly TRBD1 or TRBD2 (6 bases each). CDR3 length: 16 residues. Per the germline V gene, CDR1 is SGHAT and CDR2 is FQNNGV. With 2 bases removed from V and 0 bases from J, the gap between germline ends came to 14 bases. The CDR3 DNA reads TGTGCCAGCAGCTTAATAGGGGGGCTCAGCTCCTACGAGCAGTACTTC. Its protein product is CASSLIGGLSSYEQYF.

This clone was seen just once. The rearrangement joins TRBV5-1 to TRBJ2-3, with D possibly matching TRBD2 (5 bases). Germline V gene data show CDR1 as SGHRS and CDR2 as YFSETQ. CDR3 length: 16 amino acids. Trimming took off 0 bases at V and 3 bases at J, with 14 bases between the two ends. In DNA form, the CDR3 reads TGCGCCAGCAGCTTGGGTACGGGGTTAAGGACAGATACGCAGTATTTT. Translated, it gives CASSLGTGLRTDTQYF.

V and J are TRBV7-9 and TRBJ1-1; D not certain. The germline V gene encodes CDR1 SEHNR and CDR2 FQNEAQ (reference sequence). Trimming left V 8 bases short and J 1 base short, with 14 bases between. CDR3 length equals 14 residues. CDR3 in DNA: TGTGCCAGCGAGATGCCAGTCCAGAACACTGAAGCTTTCTTT. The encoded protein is CASEMPVQNTEAFF.

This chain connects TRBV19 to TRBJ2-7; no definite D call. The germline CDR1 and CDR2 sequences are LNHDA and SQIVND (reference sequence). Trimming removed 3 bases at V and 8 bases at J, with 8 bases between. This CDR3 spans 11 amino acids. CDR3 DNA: TGTGCCAGTAGTATTGGCAGGCAGCAGTACTTC. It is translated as CASSIGRQQYF.

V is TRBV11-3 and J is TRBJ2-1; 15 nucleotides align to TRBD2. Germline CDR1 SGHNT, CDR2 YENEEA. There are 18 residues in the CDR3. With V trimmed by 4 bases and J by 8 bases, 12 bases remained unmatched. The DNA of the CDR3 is TGTGCCAGCAGCTCGGGACTAGCGGGAGGCCCGGTAGTCTATGAGCAGTTCTTC. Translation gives CASSSGLAGGPVVYEQFF. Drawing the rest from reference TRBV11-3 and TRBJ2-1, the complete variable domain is EAGVVQSPRYKIIEKKQPVAFWCNPISGHNTLYWYLQNLGQGPELLIRYENEEAVDDSQLPKDRFSAERLKGVDSTLKIQPAELGDSAVYLCASSSGLAGGPVVYEQFFGPGTRLTVL.

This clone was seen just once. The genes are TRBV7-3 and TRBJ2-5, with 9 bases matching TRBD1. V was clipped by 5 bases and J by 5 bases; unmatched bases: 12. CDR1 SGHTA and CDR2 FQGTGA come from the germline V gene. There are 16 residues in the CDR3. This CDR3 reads CASSVGDRVYAETQYF. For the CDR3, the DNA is TGTGCCAGCAGCGTAGGGGACAGGGTATATGCGGAGACCCAGTACTTC. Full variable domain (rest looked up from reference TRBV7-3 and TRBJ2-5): GAGVSQTPSNKVTEKGKYVELRCDPISGHTALYWYRQSLGQGPEFLIYFQGTGAADDSGLPNDRFFAVRPEGSVSTLKIQRTERGDSAVYLCASSVGDRVYAETQYFGPGTRLLVL.

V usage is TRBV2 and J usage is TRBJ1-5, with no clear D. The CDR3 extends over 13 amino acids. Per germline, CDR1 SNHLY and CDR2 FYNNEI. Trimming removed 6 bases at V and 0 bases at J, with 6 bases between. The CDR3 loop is CASRKSSNQPQHF. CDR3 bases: TGTGCCAGCAGGAAAAGTAGCAATCAGCCCCAGCATTTT.

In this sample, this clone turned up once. In nucleotides, the CDR3 is TGTGCCAGCAGCCACGACAGGGGCTACGAGACCCAGTACTTC. Amino acids: CASSHDRGYETQYF. This chain connects TRBV5-6 to TRBJ2-5; 8 nucleotides agree with TRBD1. The CDR3 consists of 14 residues. Trimming took 4 bases from V and 5 from J; bases not matched to a gene: 7. Germline loops: CDR1 SGHDT, CDR2 YYEEEE.

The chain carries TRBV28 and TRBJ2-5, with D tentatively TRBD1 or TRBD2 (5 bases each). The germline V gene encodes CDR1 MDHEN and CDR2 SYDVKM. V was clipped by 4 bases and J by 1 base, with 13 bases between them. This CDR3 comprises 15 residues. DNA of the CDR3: TGTGCCAGCAGTTCAACCGAGGGGCTCCAAGAGACCCAGTACTTC. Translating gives CASSSTEGLQETQYF.

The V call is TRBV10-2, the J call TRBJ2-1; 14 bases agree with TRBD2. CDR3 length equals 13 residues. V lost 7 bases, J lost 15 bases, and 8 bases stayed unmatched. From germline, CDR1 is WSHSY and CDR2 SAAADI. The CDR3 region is CASTAGTSGSMFF. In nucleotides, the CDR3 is TGCGCCAGCACTGCCGGGACTAGCGGGAGTATGTTCTTC.

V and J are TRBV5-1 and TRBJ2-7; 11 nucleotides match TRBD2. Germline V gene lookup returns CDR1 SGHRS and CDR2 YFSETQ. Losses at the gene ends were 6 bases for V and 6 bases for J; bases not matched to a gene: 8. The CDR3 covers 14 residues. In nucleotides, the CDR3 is TGCGCCAGCACCCTAGCGGGAGGTCAGGGCGAGCAGTACTTC. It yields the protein CASTLAGGQGEQYF.